What follows is one TCR beta chain and its context. These data originate in a study of shared clonotypes between healthy human individuals. The naive CD8 population came from CD45RO-negative cells selected for CCR7, without terminally differentiated effector memory CD45RA+ cells. The donor cohort consisted entirely of Caucasian adults residing in Nashville, Tennessee. Germline CDR1 SNHLY, CDR2 FYNNEI. This CDR3 is 12 amino acids long. V shed 7 bases and J shed 3 bases, with 10 bases lying between them. Repertoires were generated with immunoSEQ multiplex PCR, while TCRdb's copy carries only in-frame clones and drops some. This table holds fewer than 1 million clones, around 96% found once.

The sequence came from a man aged 30 to 39 in good health. Sample: naive CD8+ T cells sorted from blood. The V and J genes are TRBV2 and TRBJ2-7, with D perhaps matching TRBD1 or TRBD2 (5 bases each). The CDR3 region is CASIGTNYEQYF. CDR3 in DNA: TGTGCCAGCATTGGGACGAACTACGAGCAGTACTTC.